This T cell receptor beta chain appears in the sequencing data of a study of identifying expanded T cells in peripheral blood. The CDR3 runs 15 residues. The germline V gene encodes CDR1 SGHTA and CDR2 FQGNSA. Trimming cost V 1 base and J 5 bases, with 15 bases left between them. Clones were sequenced by immunoSEQ multiplex PCR, and TCRdb holds only the in-frame ones, with some missing. Here the sample spans roughly 130,000 clones, approximately 86% being singletons. Sequenced sample: blood. The chain employs TRBV7-2 and TRBJ2-7; the D gene is possibly TRBD1 (6 bases). This clonotype originated in a person aged 18 to 75 in good health. Here the CDR3 reads CASSLVGRGRNEQYF. The CDR3 region has the DNA TGTGCCAGCAGCTTAGTTGGCAGGGGCAGAAACGAGCAGTACTTC.